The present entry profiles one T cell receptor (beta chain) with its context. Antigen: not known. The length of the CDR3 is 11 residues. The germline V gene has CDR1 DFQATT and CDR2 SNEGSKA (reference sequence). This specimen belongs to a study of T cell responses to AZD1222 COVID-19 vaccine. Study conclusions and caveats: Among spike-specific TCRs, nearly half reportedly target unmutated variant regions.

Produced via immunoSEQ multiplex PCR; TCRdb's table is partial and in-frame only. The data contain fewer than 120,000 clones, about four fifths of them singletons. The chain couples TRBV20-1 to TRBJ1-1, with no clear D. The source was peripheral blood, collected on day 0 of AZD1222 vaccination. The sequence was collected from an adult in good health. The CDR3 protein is CMAKVDTEAFF. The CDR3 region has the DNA TGCATGGCTAAAGTGGACACTGAAGCTTTCTTT.